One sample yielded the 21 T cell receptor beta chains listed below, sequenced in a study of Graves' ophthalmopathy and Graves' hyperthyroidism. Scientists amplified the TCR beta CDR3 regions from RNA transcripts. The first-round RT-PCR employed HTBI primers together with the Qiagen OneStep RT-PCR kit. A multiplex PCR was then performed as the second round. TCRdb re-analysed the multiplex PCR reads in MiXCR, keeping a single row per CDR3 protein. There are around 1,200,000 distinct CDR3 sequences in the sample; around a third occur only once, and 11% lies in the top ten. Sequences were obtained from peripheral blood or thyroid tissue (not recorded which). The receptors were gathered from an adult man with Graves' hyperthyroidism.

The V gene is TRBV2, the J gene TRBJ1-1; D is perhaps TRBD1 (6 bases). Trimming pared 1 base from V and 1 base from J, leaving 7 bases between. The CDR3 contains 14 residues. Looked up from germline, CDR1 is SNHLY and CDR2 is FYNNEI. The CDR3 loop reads CASSEGGQNTEAFF. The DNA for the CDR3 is TGTGCCAGCAGTGAAGGGGGGCAGAACACTGAAGCTTTCTTT.

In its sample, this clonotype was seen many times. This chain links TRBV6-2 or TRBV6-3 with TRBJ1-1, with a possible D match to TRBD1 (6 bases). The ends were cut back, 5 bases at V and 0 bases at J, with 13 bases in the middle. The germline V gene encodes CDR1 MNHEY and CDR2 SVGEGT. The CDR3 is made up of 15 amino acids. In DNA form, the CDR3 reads TGTGCCAGCAGTCCGGCAGGGGACATGAACACTGAAGCTTTCTTT. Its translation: CASSPAGDMNTEAFF.

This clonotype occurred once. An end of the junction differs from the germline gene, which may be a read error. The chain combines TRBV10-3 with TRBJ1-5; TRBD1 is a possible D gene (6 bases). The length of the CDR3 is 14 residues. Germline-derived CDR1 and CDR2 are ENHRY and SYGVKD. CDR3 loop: CASKSLTGLQPRHF. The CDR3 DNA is TGTGCCAGCAAGTCTTTAACAGGGTTACAGCCCCGGCATTTT.

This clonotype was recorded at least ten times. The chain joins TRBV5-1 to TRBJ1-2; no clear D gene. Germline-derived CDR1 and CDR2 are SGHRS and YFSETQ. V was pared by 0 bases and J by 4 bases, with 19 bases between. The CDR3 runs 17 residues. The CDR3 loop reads CASSLGPTEAVLYGYTF. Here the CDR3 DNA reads TGCGCCAGCAGCTTGGGGCCTACGGAAGCAGTTCTCTATGGCTACACCTTC.

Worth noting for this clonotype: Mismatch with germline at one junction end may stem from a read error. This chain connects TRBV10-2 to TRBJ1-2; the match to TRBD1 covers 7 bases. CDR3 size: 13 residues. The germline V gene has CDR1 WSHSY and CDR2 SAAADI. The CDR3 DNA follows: TGTGCCAGCGGCCACGGGACAGCCTATGGCTACACCTTC. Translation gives CASGHGTAYGYTF.

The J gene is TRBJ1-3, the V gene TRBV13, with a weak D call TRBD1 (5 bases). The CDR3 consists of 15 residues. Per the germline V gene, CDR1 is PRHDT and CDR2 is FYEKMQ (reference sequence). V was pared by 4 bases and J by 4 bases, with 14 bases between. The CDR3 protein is CASSSYGGTGNTIYF. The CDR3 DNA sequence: TGTGCCAGCAGCTCCTATGGGGGTACCGGAAACACCATATATTTT.

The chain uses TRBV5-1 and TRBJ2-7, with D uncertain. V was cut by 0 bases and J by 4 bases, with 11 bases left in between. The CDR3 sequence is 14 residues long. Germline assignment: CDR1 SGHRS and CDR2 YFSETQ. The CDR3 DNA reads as TGCGCCAGCAGCTTGGGGCGGTTTCCGTACGAGCAGTACTTC. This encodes CASSLGRFPYEQYF.

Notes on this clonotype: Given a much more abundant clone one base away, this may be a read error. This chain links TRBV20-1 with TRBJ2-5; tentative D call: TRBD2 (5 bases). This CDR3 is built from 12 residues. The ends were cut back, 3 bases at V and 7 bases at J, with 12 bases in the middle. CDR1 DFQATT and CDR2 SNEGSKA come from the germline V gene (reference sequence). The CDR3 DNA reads TGCAGTGCTAGGGGAGCGGTTGGGACCCAGTACTTC. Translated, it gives CSARGAVGTQYF.

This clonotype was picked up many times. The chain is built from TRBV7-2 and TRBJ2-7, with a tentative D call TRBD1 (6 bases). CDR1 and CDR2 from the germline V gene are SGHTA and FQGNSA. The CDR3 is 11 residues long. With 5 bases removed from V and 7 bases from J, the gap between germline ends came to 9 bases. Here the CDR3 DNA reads TGTGCCAGCAGCCCGGGGACAGAGCAGTACTTC. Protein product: CASSPGTEQYF.

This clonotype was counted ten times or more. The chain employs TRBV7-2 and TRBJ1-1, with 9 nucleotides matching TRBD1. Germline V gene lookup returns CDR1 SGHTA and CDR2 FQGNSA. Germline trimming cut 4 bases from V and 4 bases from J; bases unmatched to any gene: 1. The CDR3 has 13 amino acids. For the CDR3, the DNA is TGTGCCAGCAGCTGGGGACAGGGCACTGAAGCTTTCTTT. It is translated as CASSWGQGTEAFF.

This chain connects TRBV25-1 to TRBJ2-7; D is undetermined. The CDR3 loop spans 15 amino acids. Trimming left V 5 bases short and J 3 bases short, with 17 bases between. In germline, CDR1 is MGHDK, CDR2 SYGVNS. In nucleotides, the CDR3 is TGTGCCAGCAGTTTACTTCCGGGCACCAACTACGAGCAGTACTTC. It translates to CASSLLPGTNYEQYF.

The CDR3 region has the DNA TGTGCCAGCAGCCCAGCCCCGTGGTCAAATGGCTACACCTTC. Amino acids: CASSPAPWSNGYTF. The V gene is TRBV9, the J gene TRBJ1-2; D gene uncertain. Trimming shortened V by 4 bases and J by 6 bases, and 16 bases separated the two germline ends. This CDR3 spans 14 amino acids. The germline gives CDR1 SGDLS, CDR2 YYNGEE.

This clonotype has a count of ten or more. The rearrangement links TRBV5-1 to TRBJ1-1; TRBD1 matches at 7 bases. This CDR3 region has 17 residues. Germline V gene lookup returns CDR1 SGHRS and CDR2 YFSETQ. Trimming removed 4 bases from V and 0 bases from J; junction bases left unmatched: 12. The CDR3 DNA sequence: TGCGCCAGCAGCGGCGCCATTCCCGGGACAGTGAACACTGAAGCTTTCTTT. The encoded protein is CASSGAIPGTVNTEAFF.

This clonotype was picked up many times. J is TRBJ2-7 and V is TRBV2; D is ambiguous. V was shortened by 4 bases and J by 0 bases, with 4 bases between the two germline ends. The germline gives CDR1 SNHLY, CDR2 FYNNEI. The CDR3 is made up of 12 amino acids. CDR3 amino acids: CASSVDSYEQYF. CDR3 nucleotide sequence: TGTGCCAGCAGTGTGGACTCCTACGAGCAGTACTTC.

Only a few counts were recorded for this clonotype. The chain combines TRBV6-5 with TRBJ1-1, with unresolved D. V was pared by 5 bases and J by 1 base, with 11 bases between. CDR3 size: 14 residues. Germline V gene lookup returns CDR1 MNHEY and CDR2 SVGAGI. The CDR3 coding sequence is TGTGCCAGCAGTCAAGGTTACCCGAACACTGAAGCTTTCTTT. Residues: CASSQGYPNTEAFF.

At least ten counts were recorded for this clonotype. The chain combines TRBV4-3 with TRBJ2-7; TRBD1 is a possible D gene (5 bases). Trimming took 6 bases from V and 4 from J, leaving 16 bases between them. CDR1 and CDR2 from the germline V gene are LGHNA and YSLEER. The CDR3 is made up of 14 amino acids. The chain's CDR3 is CASSPGWGMYEQYF. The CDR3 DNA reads TGCGCCAGCAGTCCAGGGTGGGGCATGTACGAGCAGTACTTC.

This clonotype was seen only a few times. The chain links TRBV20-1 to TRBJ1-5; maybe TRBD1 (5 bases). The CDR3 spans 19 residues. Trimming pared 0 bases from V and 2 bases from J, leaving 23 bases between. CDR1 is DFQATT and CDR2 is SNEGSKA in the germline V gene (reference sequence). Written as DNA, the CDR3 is TGCAGTGCTAGAGATGAGGGAGGGGATGGACTTAAGGGCAATCAGCCCCAGCATTTT. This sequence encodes CSARDEGGDGLKGNQPQHF.

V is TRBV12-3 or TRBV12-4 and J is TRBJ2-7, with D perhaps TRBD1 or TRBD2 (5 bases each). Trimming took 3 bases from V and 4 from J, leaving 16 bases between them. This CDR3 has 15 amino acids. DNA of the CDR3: TGTGCCAGCAGTTTCGGGGCAGATATTGCATACGAGCAGTACTTC. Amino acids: CASSFGADIAYEQYF.

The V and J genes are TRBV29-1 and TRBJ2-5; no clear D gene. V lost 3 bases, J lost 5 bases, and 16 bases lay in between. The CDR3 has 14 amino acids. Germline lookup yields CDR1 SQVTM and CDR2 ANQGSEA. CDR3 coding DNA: TGCAGCGTTGATTCCAGCAGAGATCGTGAGACCCAGTACTTC. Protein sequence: CSVDSSRDRETQYF.

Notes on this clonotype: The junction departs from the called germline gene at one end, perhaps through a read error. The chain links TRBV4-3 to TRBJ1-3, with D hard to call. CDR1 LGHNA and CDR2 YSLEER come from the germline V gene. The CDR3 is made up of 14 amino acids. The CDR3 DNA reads TGCGCCAGCAGCCAAACTTTCTCTGGAAGCACCATATATTTT. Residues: CASSQTFSGSTIYF.

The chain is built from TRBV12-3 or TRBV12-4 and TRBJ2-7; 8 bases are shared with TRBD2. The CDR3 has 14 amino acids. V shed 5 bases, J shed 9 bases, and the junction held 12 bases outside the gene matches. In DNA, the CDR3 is TGTGCCAGCAGTCCCCCGGCGGCGGGAGGCGGGCAGTACTTC. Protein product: CASSPPAAGGGQYF.